The entry below describes one TCR beta chain. The sample is drawn from a study of CD8 T cells in Susac syndrome. This CDR3 has 14 amino acids. J was trimmed by 6 bases and V by 9 bases; bases with no gene match: 8. Looked up from germline, CDR1 is SNHLY and CDR2 is FYNNEI. The RNA, roughly 0.5 to 1 ug, was put through reverse transcription using random hexamers. Via MiXCR, TCRdb re-called the immunoSEQ multiplex PCR reads, giving one row per CDR3 protein. The sample lists 150,000 to 200,000 distinct CDR3 sequences; about 94% were seen once. This rearrangement joins TRBV2 to TRBJ2-1; 10 bases map to TRBD1. The sequence derives from a human donor in good health. The material sequenced was CD4+ T cells from PBMCs. For the CDR3, the DNA is TGTGCCAGTTCCGGGACAGGGGCACCCAATGAGCAGTTCTTC. Its translation: CASSGTGAPNEQFF.